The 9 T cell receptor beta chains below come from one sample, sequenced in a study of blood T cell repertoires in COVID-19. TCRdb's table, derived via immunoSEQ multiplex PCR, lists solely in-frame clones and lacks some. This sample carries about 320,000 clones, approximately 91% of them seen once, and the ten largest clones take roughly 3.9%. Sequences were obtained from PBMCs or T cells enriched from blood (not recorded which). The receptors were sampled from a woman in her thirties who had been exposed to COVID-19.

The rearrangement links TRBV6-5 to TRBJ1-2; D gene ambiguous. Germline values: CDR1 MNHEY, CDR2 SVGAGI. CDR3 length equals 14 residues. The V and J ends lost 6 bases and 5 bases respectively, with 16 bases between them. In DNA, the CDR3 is TGTGCCAGCAGCTCCGAGACATCGGTTTATGGCTACACCTTC. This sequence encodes CASSSETSVYGYTF.

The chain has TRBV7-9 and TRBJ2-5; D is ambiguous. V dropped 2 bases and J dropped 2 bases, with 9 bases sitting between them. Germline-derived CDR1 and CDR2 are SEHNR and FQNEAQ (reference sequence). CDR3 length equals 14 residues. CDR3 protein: CASSLLTRQETQYF. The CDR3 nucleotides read TGTGCCAGCAGCTTATTGACAAGACAAGAGACCCAGTACTTC.

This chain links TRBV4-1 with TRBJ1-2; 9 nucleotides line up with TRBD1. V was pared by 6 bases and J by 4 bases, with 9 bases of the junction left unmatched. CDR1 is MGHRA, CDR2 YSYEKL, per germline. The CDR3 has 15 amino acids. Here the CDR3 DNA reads TGCGCCAGCAGTCGTTCACAGGGGGCCCCCTATGGCTACACCTTC. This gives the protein CASSRSQGAPYGYTF.

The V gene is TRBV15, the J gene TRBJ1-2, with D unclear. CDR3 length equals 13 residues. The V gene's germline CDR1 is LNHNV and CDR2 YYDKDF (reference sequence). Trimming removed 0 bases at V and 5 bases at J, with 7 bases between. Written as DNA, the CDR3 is TGTGCCACCAGCAGAGATCCGGGTTATGGCTACACCTTC. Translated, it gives CATSRDPGYGYTF.

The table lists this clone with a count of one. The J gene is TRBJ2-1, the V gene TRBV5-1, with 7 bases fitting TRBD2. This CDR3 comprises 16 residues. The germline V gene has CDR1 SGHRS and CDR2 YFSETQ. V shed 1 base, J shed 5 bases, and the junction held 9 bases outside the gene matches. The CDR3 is CASSLTRTRANNEQFF. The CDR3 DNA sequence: TGCGCCAGCAGCTTGACCCGGACTAGGGCTAACAATGAGCAGTTCTTC.

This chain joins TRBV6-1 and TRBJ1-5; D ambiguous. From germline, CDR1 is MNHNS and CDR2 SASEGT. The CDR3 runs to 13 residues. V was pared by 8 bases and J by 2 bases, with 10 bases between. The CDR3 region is CASGLQGNQPQHF. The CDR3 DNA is TGTGCCAGCGGGCTTCAGGGCAATCAGCCCCAGCATTTT.

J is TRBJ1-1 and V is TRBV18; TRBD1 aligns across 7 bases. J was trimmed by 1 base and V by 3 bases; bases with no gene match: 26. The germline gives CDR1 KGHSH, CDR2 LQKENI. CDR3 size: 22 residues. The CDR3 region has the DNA TGTGCCAGCTCACCGAGAGCCACAGGGGCATGGCGCCGGGGGATAACGAACACTGAAGCTTTCTTT. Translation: CASSPRATGAWRRGITNTEAFF.

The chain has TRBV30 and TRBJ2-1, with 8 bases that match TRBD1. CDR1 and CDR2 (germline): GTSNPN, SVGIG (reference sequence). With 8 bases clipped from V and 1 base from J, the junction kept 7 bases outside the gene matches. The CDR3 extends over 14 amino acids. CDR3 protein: CAGHRDRSYNEQFF. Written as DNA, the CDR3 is TGTGCCGGCCACCGGGACAGGTCCTACAATGAGCAGTTCTTC.

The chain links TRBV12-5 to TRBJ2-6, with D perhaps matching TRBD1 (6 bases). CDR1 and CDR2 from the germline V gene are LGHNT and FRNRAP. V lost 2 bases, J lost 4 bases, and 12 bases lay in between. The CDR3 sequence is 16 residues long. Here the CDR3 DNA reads TGTGCTAGTGGTTTGAGTTCAGGGGCCGGGGCCAACGTCCTGACTTTC. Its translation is CASGLSSGAGANVLTF.